The T cell receptor (beta chain) under discussion was sequenced for a study of identical twins. Through template switching, a universal primer site was introduced, and the cDNA contained unique molecular identifiers. TCRdb recomputed calls from the 5' RACE reads with MiXCR, one row per CDR3 protein. The table lists approximately 680,000 distinct CDR3 sequences, about 7.6% of them singletons. This clonotype occurred a few times. Germline-derived CDR1 and CDR2 are LNHNV and YYDKDF (reference sequence). J lost 7 bases, V lost 8 bases, and 8 bases had no gene match. This CDR3 spans 13 amino acids. The same sample was also used in a study of yellow fever vaccine responses in identical twins.

Sequencing input: PBMCs. The chain couples TRBV15 to TRBJ1-1, with 9 bases fitting TRBD1. The sequence was collected from a woman between 18 and 30 years old in good health. CDR3 residues: CATEDRGGGEAFF. The DNA of the CDR3 is TGTGCCACCGAGGACAGGGGAGGGGGTGAAGCTTTCTTT.